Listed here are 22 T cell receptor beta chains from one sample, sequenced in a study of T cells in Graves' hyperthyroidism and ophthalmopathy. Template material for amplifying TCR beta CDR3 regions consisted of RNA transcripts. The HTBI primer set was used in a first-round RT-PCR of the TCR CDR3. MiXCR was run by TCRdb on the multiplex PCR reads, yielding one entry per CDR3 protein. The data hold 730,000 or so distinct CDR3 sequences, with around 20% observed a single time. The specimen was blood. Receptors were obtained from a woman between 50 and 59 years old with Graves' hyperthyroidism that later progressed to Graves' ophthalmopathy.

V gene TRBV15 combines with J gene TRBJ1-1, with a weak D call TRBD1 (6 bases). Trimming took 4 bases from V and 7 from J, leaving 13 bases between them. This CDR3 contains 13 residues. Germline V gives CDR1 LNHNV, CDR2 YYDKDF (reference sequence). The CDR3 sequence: CATSTKIRGEAFF. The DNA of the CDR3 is TGTGCCACCAGCACGAAGATCAGGGGTGAAGCTTTCTTT.

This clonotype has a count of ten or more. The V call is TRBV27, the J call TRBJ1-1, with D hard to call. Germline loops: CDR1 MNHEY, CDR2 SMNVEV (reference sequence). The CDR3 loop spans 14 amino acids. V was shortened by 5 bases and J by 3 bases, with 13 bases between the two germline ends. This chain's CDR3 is CASSRTYSDTEAFF. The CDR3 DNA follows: TGTGCCAGCAGTCGGACCTATTCCGACACTGAAGCTTTCTTT.

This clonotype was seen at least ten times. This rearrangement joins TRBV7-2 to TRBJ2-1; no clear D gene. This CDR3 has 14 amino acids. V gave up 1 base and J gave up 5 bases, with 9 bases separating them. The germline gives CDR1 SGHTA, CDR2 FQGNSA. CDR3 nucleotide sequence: TGTGCCAGCAGCTTAGTGTTACCCCACAATGAGCAGTTCTTC. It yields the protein CASSLVLPHNEQFF.

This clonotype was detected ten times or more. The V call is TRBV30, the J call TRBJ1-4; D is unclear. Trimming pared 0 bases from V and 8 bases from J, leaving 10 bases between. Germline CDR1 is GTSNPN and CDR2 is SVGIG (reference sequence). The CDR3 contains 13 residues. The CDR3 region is CAWSVRSREKLFF. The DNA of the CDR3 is TGTGCCTGGAGTGTACGGTCACGAGAAAAACTGTTTTTT. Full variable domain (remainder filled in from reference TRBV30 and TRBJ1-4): SQTIHQWPATLVQPVGSPLSLECTVEGTSNPNLYWYRQAAGRGLQLLFYSVGIGQISSEVPQNLSASRPQDRQFILSSKKLLLSDSGFYLCAWSVRSREKLFFGSGTQLSVL.

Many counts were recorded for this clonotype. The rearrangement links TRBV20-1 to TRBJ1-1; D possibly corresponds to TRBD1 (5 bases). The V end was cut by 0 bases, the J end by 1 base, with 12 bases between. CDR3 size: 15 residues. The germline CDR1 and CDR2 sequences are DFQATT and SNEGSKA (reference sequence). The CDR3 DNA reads TGCAGTGCTAGAGACGAGGGCAGGGCGAACACTGAAGCTTTCTTT. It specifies CSARDEGRANTEAFF.

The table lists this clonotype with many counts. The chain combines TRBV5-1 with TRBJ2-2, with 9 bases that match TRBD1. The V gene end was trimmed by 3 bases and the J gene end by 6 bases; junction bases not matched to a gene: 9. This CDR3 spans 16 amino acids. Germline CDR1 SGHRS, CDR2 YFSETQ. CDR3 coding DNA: TGCGCCAGCAGCTCCCAGATGGGACAGGGATCCGGGGAGCTGTTTTTT. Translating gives CASSSQMGQGSGELFF. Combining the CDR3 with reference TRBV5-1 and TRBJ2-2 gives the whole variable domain KAGVTQTPRYLIKTRGQQVTLSCSPISGHRSVSWYQQTPGQGLQFLFEYFSETQRNKGNFPGRFSGRQFSNSRSEMNVSTLELGDSALYLCASSSQMGQGSGELFFGEGSRLTVL.

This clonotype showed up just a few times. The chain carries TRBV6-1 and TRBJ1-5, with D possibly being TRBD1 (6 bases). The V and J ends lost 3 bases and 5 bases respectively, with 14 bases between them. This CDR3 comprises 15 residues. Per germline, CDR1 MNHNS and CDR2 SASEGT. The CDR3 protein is CASSDRSGGHQPQHF. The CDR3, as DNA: TGTGCCAGCAGTGATAGATCGGGGGGGCATCAGCCCCAGCATTTT.

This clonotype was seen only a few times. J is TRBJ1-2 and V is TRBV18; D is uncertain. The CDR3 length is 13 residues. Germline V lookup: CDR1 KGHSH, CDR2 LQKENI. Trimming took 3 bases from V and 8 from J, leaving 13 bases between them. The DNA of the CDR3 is TGTGCCAGCTCACCTGAGGATTCACGGGGCTACACCTTC. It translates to CASSPEDSRGYTF. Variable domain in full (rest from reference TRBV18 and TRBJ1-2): NAGVMQNPRHLVRRRGQEARLRCSPMKGHSHVYWYRQLPEEGLKFMVYLQKENIIDESGMPKERFSAEFPKEGPSILRIQQVVRGDSAAYFCASSPEDSRGYTFGSGTRLTVV.

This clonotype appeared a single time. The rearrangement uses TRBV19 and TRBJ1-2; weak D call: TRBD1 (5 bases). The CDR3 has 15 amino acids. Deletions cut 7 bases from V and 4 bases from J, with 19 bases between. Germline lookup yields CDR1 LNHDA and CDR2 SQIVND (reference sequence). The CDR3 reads CASTWDGSGIYGYTF. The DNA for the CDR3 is TGTGCCAGTACCTGGGACGGTTCGGGGATCTATGGCTACACCTTC.

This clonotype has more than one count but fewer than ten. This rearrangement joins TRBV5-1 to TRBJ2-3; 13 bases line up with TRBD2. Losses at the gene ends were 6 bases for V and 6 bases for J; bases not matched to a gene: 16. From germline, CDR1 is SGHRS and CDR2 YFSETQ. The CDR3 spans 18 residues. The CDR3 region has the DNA TGCGCCAGCACCGAAGGACTAGCGGGGGCCCGGAAGAGGGATACGCAGTATTTT. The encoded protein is CASTEGLAGARKRDTQYF.

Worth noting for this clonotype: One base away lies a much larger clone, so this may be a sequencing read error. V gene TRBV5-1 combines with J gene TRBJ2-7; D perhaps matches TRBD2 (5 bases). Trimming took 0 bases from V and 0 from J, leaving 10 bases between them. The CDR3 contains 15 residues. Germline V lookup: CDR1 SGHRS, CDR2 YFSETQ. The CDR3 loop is CASSLDGLLSYEQYF. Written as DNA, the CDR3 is TGCGCCAGCAGCTTGGACGGACTCCTCTCCTACGAGCAGTACTTC.

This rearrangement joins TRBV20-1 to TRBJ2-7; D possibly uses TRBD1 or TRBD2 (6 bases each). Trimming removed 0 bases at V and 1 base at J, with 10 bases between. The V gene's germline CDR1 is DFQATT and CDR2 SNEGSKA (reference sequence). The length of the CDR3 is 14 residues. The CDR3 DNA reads TGCAGTGCTAGAGACAGGGGACTTTCCTACGAGCAGTACTTC. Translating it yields CSARDRGLSYEQYF.

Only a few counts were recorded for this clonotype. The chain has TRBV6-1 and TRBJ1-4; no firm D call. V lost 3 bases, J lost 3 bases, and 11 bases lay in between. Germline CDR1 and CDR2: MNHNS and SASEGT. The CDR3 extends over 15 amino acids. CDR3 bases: TGTGCCAGCAGTGAGGCGTCGGCGGCTAATGAAAAACTGTTTTTT. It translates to CASSEASAANEKLFF.

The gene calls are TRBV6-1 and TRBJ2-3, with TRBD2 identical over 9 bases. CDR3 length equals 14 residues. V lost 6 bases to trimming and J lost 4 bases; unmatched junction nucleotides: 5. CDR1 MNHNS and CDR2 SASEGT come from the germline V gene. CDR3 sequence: CASRTGLASDTQYF. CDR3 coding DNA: TGTGCCAGCAGGACGGGACTAGCCTCAGATACGCAGTATTTT.

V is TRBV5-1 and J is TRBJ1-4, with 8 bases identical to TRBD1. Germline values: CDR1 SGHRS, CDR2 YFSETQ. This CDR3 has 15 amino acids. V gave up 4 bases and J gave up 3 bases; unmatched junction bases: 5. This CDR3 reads CASSNGQGPNEKLFF. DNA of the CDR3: TGCGCCAGCAGCAACGGACAGGGCCCTAATGAAAAACTGTTTTTT.

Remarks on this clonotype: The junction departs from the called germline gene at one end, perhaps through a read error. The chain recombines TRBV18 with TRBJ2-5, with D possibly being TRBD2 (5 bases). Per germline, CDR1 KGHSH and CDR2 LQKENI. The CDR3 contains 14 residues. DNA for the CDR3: TGTGCCGGCTCACCACCGGGGAGCGGCGAGACCCAGTACTTC. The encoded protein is CAGSPPGSGETQYF.

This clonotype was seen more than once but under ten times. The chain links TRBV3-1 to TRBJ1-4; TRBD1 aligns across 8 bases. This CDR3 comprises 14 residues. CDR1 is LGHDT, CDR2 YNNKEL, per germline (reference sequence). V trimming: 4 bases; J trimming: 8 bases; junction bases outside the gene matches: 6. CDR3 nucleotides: TGTGCCAGCAGCCGGCAGGGGGCAGTCGAAAAACTGTTTTTT. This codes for CASSRQGAVEKLFF.

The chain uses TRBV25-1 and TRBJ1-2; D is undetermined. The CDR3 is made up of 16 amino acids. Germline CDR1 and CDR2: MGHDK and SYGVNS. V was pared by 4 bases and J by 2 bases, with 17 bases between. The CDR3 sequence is CASSGYADEGNYGYTF. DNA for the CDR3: TGTGCCAGCAGTGGCTATGCTGACGAAGGGAACTATGGCTACACCTTC.

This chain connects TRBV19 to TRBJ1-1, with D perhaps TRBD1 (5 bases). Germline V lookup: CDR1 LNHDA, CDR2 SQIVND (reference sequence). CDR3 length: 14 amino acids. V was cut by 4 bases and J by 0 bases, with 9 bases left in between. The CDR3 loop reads CASSRIRVNTEAFF. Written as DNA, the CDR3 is TGTGCCAGTAGTAGAATCAGGGTGAACACTGAAGCTTTCTTT.

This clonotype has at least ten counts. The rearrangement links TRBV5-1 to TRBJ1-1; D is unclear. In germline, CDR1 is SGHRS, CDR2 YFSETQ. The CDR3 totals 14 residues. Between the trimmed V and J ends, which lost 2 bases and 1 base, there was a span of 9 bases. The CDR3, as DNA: TGCGCCAGCAGCTTATATCGGGGGAACACTGAAGCTTTCTTT. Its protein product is CASSLYRGNTEAFF.

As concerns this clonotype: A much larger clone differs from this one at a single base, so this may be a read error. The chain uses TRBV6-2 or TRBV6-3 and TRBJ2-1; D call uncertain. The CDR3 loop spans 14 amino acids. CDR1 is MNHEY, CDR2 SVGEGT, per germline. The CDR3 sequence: CASSYPDILNERFF. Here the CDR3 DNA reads TGTGCCAGCAGTTACCCAGATATCTTAAATGAGCGGTTCTTC.

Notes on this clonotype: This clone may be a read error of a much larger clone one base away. This chain's CDR3 is CASTGLAGGPQETQHF. The CDR3 DNA reads as TGTGCCAGCACTGGACTAGCGGGGGGCCCACAAGAGACCCAGCACTTC. The chain recombines TRBV6-2 or TRBV6-3 with TRBJ2-5, with 14 bases fitting TRBD2. The CDR3 loop spans 16 amino acids. Germline V gene sequence: CDR1 MNHEY, CDR2 SVGEGT.